Shown below are 20 T cell receptor beta chains from a single sample sequenced in a study of spatial heterogeneity in lung cancer. Time point here: sample taken at primary tumor resection. In TCRdb, the 5' RACE reads were re-called with MiXCR into one record per CDR3 protein. The data contain more than 80,000 distinct CDR3 sequences, about an eighth of them singletons. Sample: PBMCs, taken at surgery. The receptors were gathered from a male donor with early-stage non-small cell lung cancer.

This clonotype has a handful of counts. The genes are TRBV14 and TRBJ1-1; D might be TRBD1 (5 bases). Looked up from germline, CDR1 is SGHDN and CDR2 is FVKESK. The ends were cut back, 5 bases at V and 0 bases at J, with 7 bases in the middle. CDR3 size: 13 residues. The CDR3 reads CASSDRMNTEAFF. DNA of the CDR3: TGTGCCAGCAGCGACAGAATGAACACTGAAGCTTTCTTT.

The table lists this clonotype with many counts. The chain has TRBV2 and TRBJ2-1, with 11 bases identical to TRBD2. CDR1 SNHLY and CDR2 FYNNEI come from the germline V gene. This CDR3 has 15 residues. Trimming cost V 7 bases and J 0 bases; bases outside gene matches: 2. The CDR3 region is CASITSGSSYNEQFF. In nucleotides, the CDR3 is TGTGCCAGCATTACTAGCGGGAGCTCCTACAATGAGCAGTTCTTC.

The rearrangement uses TRBV28 and TRBJ2-7; the match to TRBD1 covers 12 bases. The J segment lost 2 bases and the V segment lost 5 bases, leaving 16 bases of the junction unmatched. Germline values: CDR1 MDHEN, CDR2 SYDVKM. The CDR3 length is 19 residues. CDR3 nucleotides: TGTGCCAGCAGTGATGACCCCCGGGACAGGGGGCTTAGTCCCTACGAGCAGTACTTC. Its protein is CASSDDPRDRGLSPYEQYF.

The rearrangement links TRBV5-4 to TRBJ2-6; 8 nucleotides line up with TRBD1. With 1 base clipped from V and 3 bases from J, the junction kept 9 bases outside the gene matches. Looked up from germline, CDR1 is SGHNT and CDR2 is YYREEE (reference sequence). The CDR3 runs 18 residues. The CDR3 nucleotides read TGTGCCAGCAGCTTGTGGTTTGCAGGGGGCTTTGGGGCCAACGTCCTGACTTTC. It translates to CASSLWFAGGFGANVLTF.

This clonotype came up a few times. V and J are TRBV20-1 and TRBJ1-1; no definite D call. There are 13 residues in the CDR3. From germline, CDR1 is DFQATT and CDR2 SNEGSKA (reference sequence). The germline V and J ends were trimmed by 2 bases and 1 base, with 8 bases remaining between them. The CDR3 loop reads CSARLTTNTEAFF. The CDR3 DNA reads as TGCAGTGCTAGACTGACAACGAACACTGAAGCTTTCTTT.

This clonotype was counted many times. J is TRBJ1-4 and V is TRBV7-2; TRBD1 might be the D (5 bases). V was pared by 4 bases and J by 7 bases, with 16 bases between. Germline assignment: CDR1 SGHTA and CDR2 FQGNSA. The CDR3 contains 15 residues. The CDR3 nucleotides are TGTGCCAGCAGCTCGGCTGGGGGGTCGGGTGAAAAACTGTTTTTT. This gives the protein CASSSAGGSGEKLFF.

This clonotype has a handful of counts. The rearrangement joins TRBV12-3 or TRBV12-4 to TRBJ2-3, with D maybe TRBD2 (5 bases). The V gene lost 6 bases and the J gene lost 5 bases, with 9 bases spanning the gap. This CDR3 comprises 12 residues. CDR3 in amino acids: CASSYGGDTQYF. CDR3 DNA sequence: TGTGCCAGCAGCTATGGAGGAGATACGCAGTATTTT.

The rearrangement joins TRBV20-1 to TRBJ1-1; 8 bases agree with TRBD1. CDR1 is DFQATT, CDR2 SNEGSKA, per germline (reference sequence). This CDR3 is 13 amino acids long. With 6 bases clipped from V and 1 base from J, the junction kept 4 bases outside the gene matches. The CDR3 nucleotides read TGCAGTGCCGGACAGGGACGGAACACTGAAGCTTTCTTT. This encodes CSAGQGRNTEAFF.

The chain combines TRBV6-1 with TRBJ2-7, with 9 bases matching TRBD1. The CDR3 contains 15 residues. V gave up 6 bases and J gave up 0 bases; unmatched junction bases: 6. The germline V gene encodes CDR1 MNHNS and CDR2 SASEGT. Here the CDR3 reads CASRKGTGSSYEQYF. The CDR3 nucleotides read TGTGCCAGCAGGAAAGGGACAGGGAGCTCCTACGAGCAGTACTTC.

This clonotype was found a few times. The chain carries TRBV6-2 or TRBV6-3 and TRBJ2-3; 7 nucleotides match TRBD1. With V trimmed by 2 bases and J by 2 bases, 7 bases remained unmatched. From germline, CDR1 is MNHEY and CDR2 SVGEGT. The CDR3 is 16 amino acids. The CDR3 region is CASSYPETGFTDTQYF. The CDR3 DNA reads as TGTGCCAGCAGTTACCCGGAGACAGGGTTCACAGATACGCAGTATTTT.

This clonotype was counted between two and nine times. The chain joins TRBV20-1 to TRBJ2-3; 8 nucleotides align to TRBD2. Germline V lookup: CDR1 DFQATT, CDR2 SNEGSKA (reference sequence). CDR3 length equals 14 residues. The J segment lost 0 bases and the V segment lost 3 bases, leaving 2 bases of the junction unmatched. CDR3: CSARERESTDTQYF. CDR3 coding DNA: TGCAGTGCTAGGGAGCGGGAGAGCACAGATACGCAGTATTTT.

The chain joins TRBV12-3 or TRBV12-4 to TRBJ1-3; no definite D call. The CDR3 extends over 13 amino acids. The ends were cut back, 8 bases at V and 0 bases at J, with 8 bases in the middle. This CDR3 is CASRLYSGNTIYF. The CDR3 DNA sequence: TGTGCCAGCCGCCTTTACTCTGGAAACACCATATATTTT.

This clonotype was seen a handful of times. The rearrangement links TRBV6-6 to TRBJ1-5; perhaps TRBD1 as D (5 bases). The V gene lost 2 bases and the J gene lost 5 bases, with 13 bases spanning the gap. There are 15 residues in the CDR3. Germline-derived CDR1 and CDR2 are MNHNY and SVGAGI (reference sequence). CDR3 residues: CASSYTGGVDQPQHF. The CDR3 DNA reads as TGTGCCAGCAGTTACACGGGGGGGGTTGATCAGCCCCAGCATTTT.

This clonotype was counted only a few times. The chain has TRBV25-1 and TRBJ2-3; possibly TRBD2 for D (6 bases). The CDR3 is 16 residues long. V lost 4 bases, J lost 3 bases, and 17 bases lay in between. Germline values: CDR1 MGHDK, CDR2 SYGVNS. CDR3 bases: TGTGCCAGCAGTGCCTCTCGGGGGTCAGGGACAGATACGCAGTATTTT. Translated: CASSASRGSGTDTQYF. Drawing the rest from reference TRBV25-1 and TRBJ2-3, the complete variable domain is EADIYQTPRYLVIGTGKKITLECSQTMGHDKMYWYQQDPGMELHLIHYSYGVNSTEKGDLSSESTVSRIRTEHFPLTLESARPSHTSQYLCASSASRGSGTDTQYFGPGTRLTVL.

This clonotype was seen just once. The chain uses TRBV30 and TRBJ1-6; D not certain. The germline gives CDR1 GTSNPN, CDR2 SVGIG (reference sequence). Trimming pared 1 base from V and 7 bases from J, leaving 8 bases between. The CDR3 totals 13 residues. The CDR3 coding sequence is TGTGCCTGGAGTGGGGAGTACAATTCACCCCTCCACTTT. This encodes CAWSGEYNSPLHF.

This clonotype showed up just a few times. The chain employs TRBV4-3 and TRBJ2-3, with 8 nucleotides matching TRBD2. The V gene's germline CDR1 is LGHNA and CDR2 YSLEER. The CDR3 sequence is 18 residues long. The ends lost 2 bases at V and 0 bases at J; junction bases unmatched: 10. As DNA, the CDR3 is TGCGCCAGCAGCCAAAATAGCGGGACTCCTAGCAGCACAGATACGCAGTATTTT. It yields the protein CASSQNSGTPSSTDTQYF.

There are many counts of this clonotype. This rearrangement joins TRBV3-1 to TRBJ1-6, with a tentative D call TRBD1 (5 bases). Looked up from germline, CDR1 is LGHDT and CDR2 is YNNKEL (reference sequence). The V and J ends lost 3 bases and 5 bases respectively, with 14 bases between them. This CDR3 region has 16 residues. The CDR3 loop is CASSQLRDGHNSPLHF. CDR3 sequence (DNA): TGTGCCAGCAGCCAGCTCCGGGACGGTCATAATTCACCCCTCCACTTT.

This clonotype was detected many times. The V gene is TRBV20-1, the J gene TRBJ2-3; 11 bases are shared with TRBD2. The germline gives CDR1 DFQATT, CDR2 SNEGSKA (reference sequence). The CDR3 sequence is 14 residues long. Trimming removed 6 bases from V and 4 bases from J; junction bases left unmatched: 6. The CDR3, as DNA: TGCAGTGCCCCGGGACTAGCGGAAGCAGATACGCAGTATTTT. Protein: CSAPGLAEADTQYF.

At least ten counts were recorded for this clonotype. J is TRBJ2-3 and V is TRBV3-1; 12 bases line up with TRBD2. V gave up 1 base and J gave up 9 bases; unmatched junction bases: 5. Looked up from germline, CDR1 is LGHDT and CDR2 is YNNKEL (reference sequence). The CDR3 sequence is 15 residues long. CDR3 bases: TGTGCCAGCAGCCAAGCACTAGCGGGAGGATGGACGCAGTATTTT. Translated, it gives CASSQALAGGWTQYF.

Ten or more counts support this clonotype. The chain is built from TRBV5-4 and TRBJ2-3; 7 positions match TRBD2. CDR3 size: 15 residues. Germline loops: CDR1 SGHNT, CDR2 YYREEE (reference sequence). The V segment lost 4 bases and the J segment 4 bases; nucleotides outside the gene matches: 9. The DNA for the CDR3 is TGTGCCAGCAGCGGGGAGGGAGGGCCTGCAGATACGCAGTATTTT. Protein sequence: CASSGEGGPADTQYF.